This entry describes one TCR beta chain. These data come from a study of blood T cell repertoires in COVID-19. This study enrolled people aged roughly 18 to 89 from about two dozen US geographic areas. Someone with COVID-19 had been met by exposed participants within 2 weeks before study entry. Germline V gene data show CDR1 as MNHNS and CDR2 as SASEGT. This CDR3 contains 13 residues. Between the trimmed V and J ends, which lost 5 bases and 4 bases, there was a span of 11 bases. Measured with immunoSEQ multiplex PCR; TCRdb has only the in-frame clones, and not every one. Among 200,000 or so clones listed, around 82% were seen once.

Sequencing was carried out using PBMCs or T cells enriched from blood (not recorded which). The rearrangement links TRBV6-1 to TRBJ1-1; a possible D gene is TRBD1 (6 bases). The clonotype was recovered from a woman aged 50 to 60 who had been exposed to COVID-19. The CDR3 nucleotides read TGTGCCAGCAGTCCCACAGGGTTCACTGAAGCTTTCTTT. This gives the protein CASSPTGFTEAFF.